This entry lists 28 T cell receptor beta chains sequenced from one sample in a study of CD8+ T cells in alopecia areata. The treatment denotes: oral pan-JAK inhibitor, 5-10 mg twice daily. RNA, once extracted, was reverse transcribed into cDNA for use as the sequencing template. The table came from immunoSEQ multiplex PCR; TCRdb's copy has only in-frame clones and leaves some out. The data hold over 150,000 clones, with approximately 60% observed a single time. The source was CD4+ T cells sorted from blood, collected at week 4, from a patient treated with tofacitinib. All receptors derive from a human donor with alopecia areata.

The J gene is TRBJ1-2, the V gene TRBV30; D gene uncertain. Germline lookup yields CDR1 GTSNPN and CDR2 SVGIG (reference sequence). V was clipped by 5 bases and J by 3 bases, with 7 bases between them. CDR3 length: 11 amino acids. For the CDR3, the DNA is TGTGCCTGGGATTTAGACTATGGCTACACCTTC. This codes for CAWDLDYGYTF. The full variable domain, rest sourced from reference TRBV30 and TRBJ1-2, is SQTIHQWPATLVQPVGSPLSLECTVEGTSNPNLYWYRQAAGRGLQLLFYSVGIGQISSEVPQNLSASRPQDRQFILSSKKLLLSDSGFYLCAWDLDYGYTFGSGTRLTVV.

V is TRBV19 and J is TRBJ1-5; no reliable D call. The CDR3 has 15 amino acids. V shed 8 bases and J shed 2 bases, with 16 bases lying between them. Germline lookup yields CDR1 LNHDA and CDR2 SQIVND (reference sequence). The CDR3 DNA reads as TGTGCCAGTGAAACGGGGTTGAGGGGCAATCAGCCCCAGCATTTT. Its translation: CASETGLRGNQPQHF.

The chain carries TRBV29-1 and TRBJ1-1; D not resolved. The CDR3 extends over 11 amino acids. V lost 4 bases to trimming and J lost 6 bases, with 9 bases between them. The germline V gene has CDR1 SQVTM and CDR2 ANQGSEA. The CDR3 DNA reads as TGCAGCGTTGCGGGTTTACCTGAAGCTTTCTTT. Its translation: CSVAGLPEAFF.

The rearrangement uses TRBV15 and TRBJ2-1, with D uncertain. Trimming cost V 8 bases and J 11 bases, with 10 bases left between them. Per germline, CDR1 LNHNV and CDR2 YYDKDF (reference sequence). The CDR3 consists of 10 residues. CDR3 bases: TGTGCCACCCTAGGTGGGAAGCAGTTCTTC. As protein: CATLGGKQFF.

The CDR3 sequence: CASNGVRPLYEQYF. The CDR3, as DNA: TGTGCCAGCAACGGGGTTCGGCCCCTATACGAGCAGTACTTC. The chain has TRBV28 and TRBJ2-7, with a possible D match to TRBD2 (5 bases). This CDR3 has 14 residues. Germline values: CDR1 MDHEN, CDR2 SYDVKM. V gave up 7 bases and J gave up 4 bases, with 17 bases separating them. The whole variable domain, filled in from reference TRBV28 and TRBJ2-7, reads DVKVTQSSRYLVKRTGEKVFLECVQDMDHENMFWYRQDPGLGLRLIYFSYDVKMKEKGDIPEGYSVSREKKERFSLILESASTNQTSMYLCASNGVRPLYEQYFGPGTRLTVT.

The CDR3 coding sequence is TGTGCCAGCTCACCAGGGAACACCGGGGAGCTGTTTTTT. The encoded protein is CASSPGNTGELFF. V and J are TRBV18 and TRBJ2-2; no firm D call. Germline-derived CDR1 and CDR2 are KGHSH and LQKENI. The CDR3 sequence is 13 residues long. Trimming stripped 2 bases from V and 1 base from J, with 2 bases between.

This clone turned up a few times. The chain couples TRBV7-9 to TRBJ2-7; no definite D call. V lost 5 bases and J 4 bases, leaving 6 bases between the germline ends. The germline V gene encodes CDR1 SEHNR and CDR2 FQNEAQ (reference sequence). This CDR3 contains 11 residues. As DNA, the CDR3 is TGTGCCAGCAGCCCAGCATACGAGCAGTACTTC. It encodes CASSPAYEQYF.

This clone was detected a few times. J is TRBJ2-1 and V is TRBV11-2; D gene uncertain. The germline gives CDR1 SGHAT, CDR2 FQNNGV. V shed 4 bases and J shed 7 bases, with 11 bases lying between them. The CDR3 contains 13 residues. CDR3 amino acids: CASSSRAGNEQFF. DNA for the CDR3: TGTGCCAGCAGCTCAAGGGCCGGGAATGAGCAGTTCTTC.

The V and J genes are TRBV19 and TRBJ2-1; perhaps TRBD2 as D (6 bases). V lost 3 bases and J 0 bases, leaving 9 bases between the germline ends. Per the germline V gene, CDR1 is LNHDA and CDR2 is SQIVND (reference sequence). This CDR3 region has 15 residues. The CDR3 DNA sequence: TGTGCCAGTAGTATGAGGCGGGACTCCTACAATGAGCAGTTCTTC. This translates into CASSMRRDSYNEQFF.

The chain joins TRBV7-9 to TRBJ2-1; 9 bases are shared with TRBD2. V was clipped by 1 base and J by 4 bases; unmatched bases: 5. The CDR3 is made up of 16 amino acids. The germline gives CDR1 SEHNR, CDR2 FQNEAQ (reference sequence). The CDR3 DNA sequence: TGTGCCAGCAGCTTAGTACTCCTAGCGGGGTACAATGAGCAGTTCTTC. Amino acids: CASSLVLLAGYNEQFF. The whole variable domain, remainder taken from reference TRBV7-9 and TRBJ2-1, is DTGVSQNPRHKITKRGQNVTFRCDPISEHNRLYWYRQTLGQGPEFLTYFQNEAQLEKSRLLSDRFSAERPKGSFSTLEIQRTEQGDSAMYLCASSLVLLAGYNEQFFGPGTRLTVL.

This clone occurred a few times. V is TRBV4-3 and J is TRBJ2-3; 8 nucleotides line up with TRBD2. V trimming: 2 bases; J trimming: 6 bases; junction bases outside the gene matches: 4. Germline values: CDR1 LGHNA, CDR2 YSLEER. The length of the CDR3 is 14 residues. CDR3 protein: CASSQLAGADTQYF. CDR3 nucleotides: TGCGCCAGCAGCCAACTAGCGGGCGCCGATACGCAGTATTTT.

This chain links TRBV5-1 with TRBJ2-2; possibly TRBD1 for D (6 bases). Deletions cut 4 bases from V and 1 base from J, with 14 bases between. CDR1 is SGHRS and CDR2 is YFSETQ in the germline V gene. CDR3 length equals 16 residues. This chain's CDR3 is CASSLGHLVNTGELFF. The CDR3 region has the DNA TGCGCCAGCAGCCTGGGACATCTAGTGAACACCGGGGAGCTGTTTTTT.

This clone was recorded once. CDR3 DNA sequence: TGTGCCAGCAGACCTCAGGGAATTGGGGAGACCCAGTACTTC. It translates to CASRPQGIGETQYF. The chain has TRBV6-6 and TRBJ2-5, with D tentatively TRBD1 (5 bases). V was shortened by 6 bases and J by 5 bases, with 16 bases between the two germline ends. CDR3 length: 14 residues. Per the germline V gene, CDR1 is MNHNY and CDR2 is SVGAGI (reference sequence).

The chain has TRBV7-2 and TRBJ2-2, with a possible D match to TRBD2 (5 bases). The CDR3 has 13 amino acids. V was trimmed by 0 bases and J by 6 bases, leaving 5 bases between them. Germline loops: CDR1 SGHTA, CDR2 FQGNSA. Here the CDR3 reads CASSLAGAGELFF. For the CDR3, the DNA is TGTGCCAGCAGCTTAGCCGGGGCCGGGGAGCTGTTTTTT.

The V call is TRBV5-1, the J call TRBJ2-7, with D possibly matching TRBD2 (11 bases). This CDR3 has 17 amino acids. The germline V and J ends were trimmed by 7 bases and 0 bases, with 23 bases remaining between them. The germline CDR1 and CDR2 sequences are SGHRS and YFSETQ. The DNA of the CDR3 is TGCGCCAGCGGGACAGGGGCCGGGACTAGCGGCTCCTACGAGCAGTACTTC. As protein: CASGTGAGTSGSYEQYF.

The V and J genes are TRBV5-8 and TRBJ2-2; 8 nucleotides agree with TRBD1. Germline assignment: CDR1 SGHTS and CDR2 YDEGEE. This CDR3 is built from 16 residues. The ends lost 0 bases at V and 3 bases at J; junction bases unmatched: 4. The CDR3 loop reads CASSLGDRRDTGELFF. CDR3 sequence (DNA): TGTGCCAGCAGCTTGGGGGACAGGAGAGACACCGGGGAGCTGTTTTTT.

The sample holds a few counts of this clone. This chain links TRBV30 with TRBJ1-2; D not resolved. The V gene lost 2 bases and the J gene lost 4 bases, with 8 bases spanning the gap. Germline CDR1 and CDR2: GTSNPN and SVGIG (reference sequence). The CDR3 loop spans 12 amino acids. This CDR3 reads CAWSPEIYGYTF. Here the CDR3 DNA reads TGTGCCTGGAGTCCGGAGATCTATGGCTACACCTTC.

This clone came up a few times. The chain is built from TRBV30 and TRBJ2-1; 9 bases align to TRBD2. The CDR3 is made up of 16 amino acids. CDR1 and CDR2 from the germline V gene are GTSNPN and SVGIG (reference sequence). Trimming took 2 bases from V and 6 from J; bases not matched to a gene: 11. This CDR3 is CAWSPNIAGDRNEQFF. In DNA form, the CDR3 reads TGTGCCTGGAGTCCCAATATAGCGGGAGACCGCAATGAGCAGTTCTTC.

This chain links TRBV27 with TRBJ1-5; D is unresolved. CDR3 length equals 13 residues. V lost 3 bases, J lost 2 bases, and 5 bases lay in between. Germline V gene data show CDR1 as MNHEY and CDR2 as SMNVEV (reference sequence). CDR3 amino acids: CASSLDGNQPQHF. For the CDR3, the DNA is TGTGCCAGCAGTTTGGACGGCAATCAGCCCCAGCATTTT.

The V call is TRBV6-5, the J call TRBJ1-1; D perhaps matches TRBD1 (5 bases). The CDR3 length is 15 residues. The germline CDR1 and CDR2 sequences are MNHEY and SVGAGI. V lost 2 bases and J lost 4, with 14 bases in between. CDR3: CASSYQGGGTTEAFF. The CDR3 DNA is TGTGCCAGCAGTTACCAGGGTGGGGGGACCACTGAAGCTTTCTTT.

The chain has TRBV2 and TRBJ1-5; tentatively, D is TRBD1 (6 bases). The germline CDR1 and CDR2 sequences are SNHLY and FYNNEI. CDR3 length: 14 amino acids. Trimming removed 2 bases at V and 9 bases at J, with 14 bases between. CDR3 protein: CASSENRDVWPQHF. The CDR3, as DNA: TGTGCCAGCAGTGAAAACAGGGACGTCTGGCCCCAGCATTTT.

This clone was seen just once. V is TRBV28 and J is TRBJ2-2; the D gene could be TRBD1 or TRBD2 (5 bases each). Trimming took off 7 bases at V and 6 bases at J, with 12 bases between the two ends. CDR1 MDHEN and CDR2 SYDVKM come from the germline V gene. The CDR3 runs 13 residues. DNA for the CDR3: TGTGCCAGCACCGTTCAGGGACCCGGGGAGCTGTTTTTT. It yields the protein CASTVQGPGELFF.

This sequence joins TRBV29-1 and TRBJ1-5; D might be TRBD1 (5 bases). This CDR3 contains 13 residues. Germline CDR1 SQVTM, CDR2 ANQGSEA. V gave up 3 bases and J gave up 5 bases, with 11 bases separating them. The CDR3 is CSVEEGSDQPQHF. CDR3 coding DNA: TGCAGCGTTGAGGAGGGGTCGGATCAGCCCCAGCATTTT.

This clone was seen a handful of times. The same CDR3 arises from other DNA sequences in this sample as well. The chain couples TRBV14 to TRBJ1-2; 7 bases map to TRBD1. V shed 1 base, J shed 4 bases, and the junction held 0 bases outside the gene matches. The CDR3 covers 13 residues. Germline V gene data show CDR1 as SGHDN and CDR2 as FVKESK. The CDR3: CASSQGQGYGYTF. DNA of the CDR3: TGTGCCAGCAGCCAAGGACAGGGCTATGGCTACACCTTC.

The gene calls are TRBV5-4 and TRBJ1-2; 7 nucleotides line up with TRBD1. Losses at the gene ends were 6 bases for V and 10 bases for J; bases not matched to a gene: 12. Germline V lookup: CDR1 SGHNT, CDR2 YYREEE (reference sequence). The CDR3 has 13 residues. The DNA of the CDR3 is TGTGCCAGCACCCCGGGACAGACTATCCCCTACACCTTC. It is translated as CASTPGQTIPYTF.

This chain's CDR3 is CAWEKGLGVNEQFF. The CDR3 region has the DNA TGTGCCTGGGAAAAGGGACTAGGTGTCAATGAGCAGTTCTTC. The V gene is TRBV30, the J gene TRBJ2-1; 8 bases are a match to TRBD2. The CDR3 is 14 residues long. The J segment lost 6 bases and the V segment lost 5 bases, leaving 9 bases of the junction unmatched. Germline V CDR1 and CDR2: GTSNPN, SVGIG (reference sequence).

The chain combines TRBV5-1 with TRBJ2-5; possible D gene TRBD2, 5 bases. V dropped 3 bases and J dropped 5 bases, with 11 bases sitting between them. CDR1 and CDR2 (germline): SGHRS, YFSETQ. This CDR3 spans 13 amino acids. CDR3 protein: CASSSWRMETQYF. CDR3 sequence (DNA): TGCGCCAGCAGCTCCTGGAGGATGGAGACCCAGTACTTC.

V and J are TRBV29-1 and TRBJ2-3, with a possible D match to TRBD2 (6 bases). V lost 3 bases, J lost 1 base, and 8 bases lay in between. This CDR3 is 13 amino acids long. The germline gives CDR1 SQVTM, CDR2 ANQGSEA. This CDR3 reads CSVDREGTDTQYF. In DNA, the CDR3 is TGCAGCGTTGACAGGGAGGGCACAGATACGCAGTATTTT.